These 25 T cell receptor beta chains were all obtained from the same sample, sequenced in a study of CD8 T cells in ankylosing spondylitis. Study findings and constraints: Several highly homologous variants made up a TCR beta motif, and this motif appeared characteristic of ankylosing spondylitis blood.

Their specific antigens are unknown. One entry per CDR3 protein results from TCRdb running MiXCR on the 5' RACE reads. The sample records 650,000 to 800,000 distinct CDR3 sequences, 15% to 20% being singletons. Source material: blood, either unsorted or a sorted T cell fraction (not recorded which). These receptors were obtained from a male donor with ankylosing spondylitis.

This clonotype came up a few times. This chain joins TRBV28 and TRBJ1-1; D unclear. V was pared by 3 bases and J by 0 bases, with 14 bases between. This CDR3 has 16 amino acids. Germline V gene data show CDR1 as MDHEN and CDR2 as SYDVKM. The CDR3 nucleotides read TGTGCCAGCAGTTTTTACCTCCGGGAGATGAACACTGAAGCTTTCTTT. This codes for CASSFYLREMNTEAFF.

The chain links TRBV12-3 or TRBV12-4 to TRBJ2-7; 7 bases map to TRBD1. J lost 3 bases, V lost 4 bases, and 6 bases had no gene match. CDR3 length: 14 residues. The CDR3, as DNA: TGTGCCAGCAGTTCCGGGACAGACTACTACGAGCAGTACTTC. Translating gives CASSSGTDYYEQYF.

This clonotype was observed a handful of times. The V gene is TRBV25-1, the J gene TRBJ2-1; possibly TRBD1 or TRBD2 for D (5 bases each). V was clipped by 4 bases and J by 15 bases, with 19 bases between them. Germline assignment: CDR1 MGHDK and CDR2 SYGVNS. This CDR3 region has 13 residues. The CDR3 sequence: CASSVPGTPRGFF. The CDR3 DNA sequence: TGTGCCAGCAGTGTGCCCGGGACCCCAAGAGGGTTCTTC.

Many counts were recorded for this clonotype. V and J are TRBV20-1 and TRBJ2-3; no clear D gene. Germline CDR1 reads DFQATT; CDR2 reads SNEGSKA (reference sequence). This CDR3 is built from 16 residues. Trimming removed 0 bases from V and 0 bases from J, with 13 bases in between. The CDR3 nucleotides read TGCAGTGCTAGAGATTCGACGGAAGAGAGCACAGATACGCAGTATTTT. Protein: CSARDSTEESTDTQYF.

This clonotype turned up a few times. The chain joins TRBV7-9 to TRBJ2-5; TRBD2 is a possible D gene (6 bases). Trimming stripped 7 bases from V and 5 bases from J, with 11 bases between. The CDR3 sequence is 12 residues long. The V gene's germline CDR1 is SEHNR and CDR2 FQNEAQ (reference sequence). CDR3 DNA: TGTGCCAGCACCTACGCGGGGGAGACCCAGTACTTC. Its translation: CASTYAGETQYF.

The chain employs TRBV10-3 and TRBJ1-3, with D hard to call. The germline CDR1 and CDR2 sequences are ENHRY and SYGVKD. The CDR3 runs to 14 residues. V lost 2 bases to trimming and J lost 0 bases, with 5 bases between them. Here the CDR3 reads CAISEGLSGNTIYF. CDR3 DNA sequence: TGTGCCATCAGTGAGGGCCTCTCTGGAAACACCATATATTTT.

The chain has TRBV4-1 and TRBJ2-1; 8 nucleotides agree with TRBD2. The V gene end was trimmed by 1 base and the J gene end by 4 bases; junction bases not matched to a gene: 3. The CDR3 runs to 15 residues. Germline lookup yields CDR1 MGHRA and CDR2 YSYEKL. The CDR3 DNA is TGCGCCAGCAGCCAAGTGGCGGGGGGTTACAATGAGCAGTTCTTC. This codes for CASSQVAGGYNEQFF.

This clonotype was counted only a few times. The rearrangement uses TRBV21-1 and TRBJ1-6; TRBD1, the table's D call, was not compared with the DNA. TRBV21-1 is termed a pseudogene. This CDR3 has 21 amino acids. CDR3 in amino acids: CASSKERMKGQTVLPDSPLHF. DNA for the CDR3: TGTGCCAGCAGCAAAGAACGGATGAAAGGACAGACCGTACTTCCTGATTCACCCCTCCACTTT.

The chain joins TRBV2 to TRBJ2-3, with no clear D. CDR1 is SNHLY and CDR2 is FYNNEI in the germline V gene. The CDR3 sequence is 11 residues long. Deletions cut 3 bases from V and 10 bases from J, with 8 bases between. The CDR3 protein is CASSEGLPQYF. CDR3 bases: TGTGCCAGCAGTGAGGGTCTACCGCAGTATTTT.

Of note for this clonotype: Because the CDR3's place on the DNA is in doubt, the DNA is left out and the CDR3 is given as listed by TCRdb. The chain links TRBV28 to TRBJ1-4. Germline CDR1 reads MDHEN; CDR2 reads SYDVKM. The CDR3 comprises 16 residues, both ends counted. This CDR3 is CASSLPFGEGGEKLFF.

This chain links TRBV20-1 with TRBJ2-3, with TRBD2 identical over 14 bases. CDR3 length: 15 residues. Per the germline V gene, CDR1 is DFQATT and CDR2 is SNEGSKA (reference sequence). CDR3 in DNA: TGCAATGCGAGCGGGGGACTAGCGGGAGTAGATACGCAGTATTTT. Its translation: CNASGGLAGVDTQYF.

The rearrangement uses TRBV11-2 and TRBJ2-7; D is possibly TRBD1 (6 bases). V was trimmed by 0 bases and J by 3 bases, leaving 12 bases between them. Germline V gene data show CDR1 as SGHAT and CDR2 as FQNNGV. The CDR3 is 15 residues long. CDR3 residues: CASSLEGWGLYEQYF. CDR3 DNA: TGTGCCAGCAGCTTAGAGGGCTGGGGGCTCTACGAGCAGTACTTC. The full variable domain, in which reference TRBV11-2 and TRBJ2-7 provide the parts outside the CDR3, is EAGVAQSPRYKIIEKRQSVAFWCNPISGHATLYWYQQILGQGPKLLIQFQNNGVVDDSQLPKDRFSAERLKGVDSTLKIQPAKLEDSAVYLCASSLEGWGLYEQYFGPGTRLTVT.

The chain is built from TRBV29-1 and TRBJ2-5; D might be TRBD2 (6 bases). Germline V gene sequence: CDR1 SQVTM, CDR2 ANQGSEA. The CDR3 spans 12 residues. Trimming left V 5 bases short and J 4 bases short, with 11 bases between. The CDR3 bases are TGCAGCGTTACGGGACTCCCAGAGACCCAGTACTTC. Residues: CSVTGLPETQYF.

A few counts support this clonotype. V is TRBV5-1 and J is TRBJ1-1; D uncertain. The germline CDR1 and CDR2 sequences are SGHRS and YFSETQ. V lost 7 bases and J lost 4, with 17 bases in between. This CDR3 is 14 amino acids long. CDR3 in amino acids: CASGQTNRGTEAFF. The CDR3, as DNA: TGCGCCAGCGGCCAGACCAACCGGGGCACTGAAGCTTTCTTT.

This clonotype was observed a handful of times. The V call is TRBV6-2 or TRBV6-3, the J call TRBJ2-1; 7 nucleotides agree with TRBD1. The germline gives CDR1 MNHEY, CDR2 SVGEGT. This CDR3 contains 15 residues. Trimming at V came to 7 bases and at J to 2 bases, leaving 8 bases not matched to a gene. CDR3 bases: TGTGCCAGCACCTCTGACAGGGATCCCTACAATGAGCAGTTCTTC. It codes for CASTSDRDPYNEQFF.

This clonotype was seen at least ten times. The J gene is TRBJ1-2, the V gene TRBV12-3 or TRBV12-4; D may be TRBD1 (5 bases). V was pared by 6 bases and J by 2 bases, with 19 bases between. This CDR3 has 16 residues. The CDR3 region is CASSPGRPGPNYGYTF. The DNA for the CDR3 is TGTGCCAGCAGCCCCGGACGTCCGGGGCCCAACTATGGCTACACCTTC.

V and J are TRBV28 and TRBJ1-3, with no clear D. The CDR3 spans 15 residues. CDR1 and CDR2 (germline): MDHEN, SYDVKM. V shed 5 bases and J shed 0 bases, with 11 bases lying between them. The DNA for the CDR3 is TGTGCCAGCAGTCTGGACTTCGTCTCTGGAAACACCATATATTTT. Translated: CASSLDFVSGNTIYF.

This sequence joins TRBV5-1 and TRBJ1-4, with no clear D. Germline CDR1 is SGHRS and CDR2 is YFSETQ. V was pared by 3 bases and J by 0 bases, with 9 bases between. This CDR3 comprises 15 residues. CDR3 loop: CASSYTAATNEKLFF. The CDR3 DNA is TGCGCCAGCAGCTACACAGCGGCAACTAATGAAAAACTGTTTTTT.

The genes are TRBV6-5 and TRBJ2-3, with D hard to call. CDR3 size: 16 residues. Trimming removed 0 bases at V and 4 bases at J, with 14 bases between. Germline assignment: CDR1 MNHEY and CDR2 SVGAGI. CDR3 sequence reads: CASSYSTLIGADTQYF. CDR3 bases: TGTGCCAGCAGTTACTCGACCTTGATAGGCGCAGATACGCAGTATTTT.

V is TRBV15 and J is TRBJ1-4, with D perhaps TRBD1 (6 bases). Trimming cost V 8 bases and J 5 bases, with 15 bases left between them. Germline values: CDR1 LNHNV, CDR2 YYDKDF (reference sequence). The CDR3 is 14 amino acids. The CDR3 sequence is CATARGRGNEKLFF. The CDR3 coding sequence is TGTGCCACCGCCCGGGGGCGGGGGAATGAAAAACTGTTTTTT.

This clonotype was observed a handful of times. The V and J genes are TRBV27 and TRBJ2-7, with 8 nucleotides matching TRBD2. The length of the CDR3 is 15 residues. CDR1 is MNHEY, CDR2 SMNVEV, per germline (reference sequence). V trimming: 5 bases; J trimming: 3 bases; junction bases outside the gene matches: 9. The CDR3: CASSRAGTRDYEQYF. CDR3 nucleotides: TGTGCCAGCAGTCGGGCCGGGACTAGGGACTACGAGCAGTACTTC.

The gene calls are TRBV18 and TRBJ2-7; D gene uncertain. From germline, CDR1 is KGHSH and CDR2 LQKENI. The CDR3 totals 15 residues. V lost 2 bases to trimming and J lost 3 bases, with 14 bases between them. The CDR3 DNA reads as TGTGCCAGCTCACCAGGGCTTTCCTCTAACTACGAGCAGTACTTC. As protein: CASSPGLSSNYEQYF.

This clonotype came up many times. CDR3 DNA sequence: TGTGCCAGCAGCCAAGTTTACGGCTACAATGAGCAGTTCTTC. It is translated as CASSQVYGYNEQFF. The chain has TRBV3-1 and TRBJ2-1; D is uncertain. The V gene lost 1 base and the J gene lost 3 bases, with 7 bases spanning the gap. There are 14 residues in the CDR3. Germline assignment: CDR1 LGHDT and CDR2 YNNKEL (reference sequence).

The CDR3 DNA is TGTGCCAGCAGTTACGCACTAGCGGACAATGAGCAGTTCTTC. Its translation is CASSYALADNEQFF. The chain joins TRBV6-5 to TRBJ2-1; 8 bases agree with TRBD2. The germline gives CDR1 MNHEY, CDR2 SVGAGI. CDR3 length equals 14 residues. V shed 2 bases, J shed 5 bases, and the junction held 2 bases outside the gene matches.

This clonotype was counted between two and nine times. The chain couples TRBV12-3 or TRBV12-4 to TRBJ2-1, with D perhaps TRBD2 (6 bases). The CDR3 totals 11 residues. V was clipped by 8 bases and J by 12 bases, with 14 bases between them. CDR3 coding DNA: TGTGCCAGCTCACGGGAGAAGGGGCAGTTCTTC. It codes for CASSREKGQFF.